This record looks at one TCR beta chain sequence and its context. The assay was immunoSEQ multiplex PCR, and TCRdb's table has in-frame clones only and misses some. The sample consists of 250,000 or so clones, 75% to 90% of them appearing once. These data belong to a study of blood T cell repertoires in COVID-19. Study in general: PBMCs, B-cell-depleted T cells, or T cells were the source of the cDNA or gDNA that made up the material.

From germline, CDR1 is MDHEN and CDR2 SYDVKM. This CDR3 spans 14 amino acids. V dropped 5 bases and J dropped 7 bases, with 18 bases sitting between them. This sequence was found in a woman aged 40 to 55 who had recovered from COVID-19. Sequenced sample: peripheral blood. The chain combines TRBV28 with TRBJ2-7, with D maybe TRBD2 (5 bases). The CDR3 reads CASSQQDSYDEQYF. The CDR3 DNA reads as TGTGCCAGCAGTCAGCAGGACTCCTACGATGAGCAGTACTTC.